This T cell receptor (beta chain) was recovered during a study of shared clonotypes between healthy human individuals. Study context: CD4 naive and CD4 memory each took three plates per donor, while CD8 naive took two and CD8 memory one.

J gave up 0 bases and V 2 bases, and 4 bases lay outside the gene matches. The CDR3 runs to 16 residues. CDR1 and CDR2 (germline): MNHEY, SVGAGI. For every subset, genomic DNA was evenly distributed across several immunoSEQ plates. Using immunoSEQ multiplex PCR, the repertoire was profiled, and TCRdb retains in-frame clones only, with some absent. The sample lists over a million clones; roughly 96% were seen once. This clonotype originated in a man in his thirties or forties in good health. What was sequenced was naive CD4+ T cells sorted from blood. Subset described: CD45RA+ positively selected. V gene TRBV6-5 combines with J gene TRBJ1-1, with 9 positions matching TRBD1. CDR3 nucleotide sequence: TGTGCCAGCAGTTACGTTAGGACAGGGGTGAACACTGAAGCTTTCTTT. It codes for CASSYVRTGVNTEAFF.